The clone carrying this TCR beta chain was picked up many times. Antigen: not known. This entry comes from a study of molecular identifiers for immune sequencing clone quantification. Trimming took 5 bases from V and 0 from J; bases not matched to a gene: 4. The CDR3 covers 14 residues. CDR1 is MNHEY, CDR2 SVGEGT, per germline. Sorting defined naive CD8 T cells as CD8+CD4-CCR7+CD45RA+. Generation of bulk TCR libraries relied on previously described methods and listed TCR primers. TCRdb analysed the PCR reads with MiXCR anew, one entry per CDR3 protein. The table lists approximately 670,000 distinct CDR3 sequences, 20% of them singletons. General study results and limits: Whereas naive cells kept under 1% of molecules in clones above 20 RNA copies, such clones held over 98% in effectors.

This receptor was identified in a human donor in good health. Some libraries in this study had Jurkat cell RNA spiked in. This chain links TRBV6-2 or TRBV6-3 with TRBJ2-7; 7 positions agree with TRBD2. The sequencing input was naive CD8+ T cells from blood, with Jurkat cell RNA spiked in. Subset defined: FACS-sorted CD8+CD4-CCR7+CD45RA+ naive T cells. CDR3 nucleotide sequence: TGTGCCAGCAGTAACCGGGACTACTCCTACGAGCAGTACTTC. Its translation: CASSNRDYSYEQYF.